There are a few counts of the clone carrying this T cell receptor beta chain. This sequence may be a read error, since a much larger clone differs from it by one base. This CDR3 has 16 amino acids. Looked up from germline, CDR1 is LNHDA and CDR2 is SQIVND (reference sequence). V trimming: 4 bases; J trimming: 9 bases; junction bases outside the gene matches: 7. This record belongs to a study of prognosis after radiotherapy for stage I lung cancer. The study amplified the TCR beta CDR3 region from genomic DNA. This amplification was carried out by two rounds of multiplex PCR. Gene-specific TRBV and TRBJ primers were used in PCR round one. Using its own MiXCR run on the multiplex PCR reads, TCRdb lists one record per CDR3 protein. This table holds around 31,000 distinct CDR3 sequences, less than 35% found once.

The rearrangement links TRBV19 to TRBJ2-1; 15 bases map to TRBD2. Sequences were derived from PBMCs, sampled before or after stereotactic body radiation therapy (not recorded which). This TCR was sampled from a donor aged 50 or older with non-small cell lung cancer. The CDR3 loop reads CASSKRTSGRVCEQFF. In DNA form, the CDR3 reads TGTGCCAGTAGTAAGAGGACTAGCGGGAGGGTTTGTGAGCAGTTCTTC.